The clone carrying this T cell receptor (beta chain) was picked up a small number of times. The antigen is not known. This sample is drawn from a study of T cell repertoires in cytomegalovirus infection. General study findings and limits: HLA-C-restricted CMV-specific TCR beta clonotypes prevailed in the ex vivo response. Summed frequency of public TCR beta families distinguished CMV carriers with the relevant HLA.

Trimming cost V 4 bases and J 3 bases; bases outside gene matches: 8. There are 15 residues in the CDR3. Per the germline V gene, CDR1 is SGHAT and CDR2 is FQNNGV. Each CDR3 protein is one row after TCRdb ran MiXCR on the reads. Of some 200,000 distinct CDR3 sequences listed, 30% to 45% are singletons. The chain joins TRBV11-2 to TRBJ1-1; 7 bases match TRBD1. This sequence was found in a human donor in good health (CMV status not recorded). Some clones in this sample may be carry-over from other donors' samples. This specimen was CD8+ T cells from cultured PBMCs, taken from culture after CMV antigen stimulation. The CDR3 coding sequence is TGTGCCAGCAGCTCCCTACAGGGGCTGGACACTGAAGCTTTCTTT. Translated, it gives CASSSLQGLDTEAFF.